These T cell receptor beta chains were read from a single sample in a study of blood T cell repertoires in COVID-19. Assay: immunoSEQ multiplex PCR; the TCRdb copy retains only in-frame clones and omits some. The sample yields some 82,000 clones, about 86% seen once. The sequencing sample was made of peripheral blood. The receptors were gathered from a man older than 75 with active or convalescent COVID-19. Each CDR3 is given with its conserved first and last residue. The order of the fields is V gene, J gene, clone size, D gene, CDR3 protein, CDR3 DNA. A D gene is named only where the DNA matches it firmly. Not all rows give a size; the values are once, few, many and, for expanded clones, a class.

>TRBV6-2/TRBV6-3|TRBJ2-7|-|-
CASSYSSQGRDEQYF
TGTGCCAGCAGTTACTCGAGTCAGGGGCGCGACGAGCAGTACTTC
>TRBV10-1|TRBJ1-2|-|TRBD1
CASSANPRDREGYTF
TGCGCCAGCAGTGCTAACCCCCGGGACAGGGAAGGCTACACCTTC
>TRBV7-2|TRBJ2-5|-|-
CASSRDFQETQYF
TGTGCCAGCAGCAGGGACTTCCAAGAGACCCAGTACTTC
>TRBV5-1|TRBJ1-1|-|-
CASSPRLDRNTEAFF
TGCGCCAGCAGCCCACGCCTCGACAGGAACACTGAAGCTTTCTTT
>TRBV3-1/TRBV3-2|TRBJ1-6|-|-
CASSQDWQGNSPLHF
TGTGCCAGCAGCCAAGACTGGCAGGGTAATTCACCCCTCCACTTT
>TRBV6-4|TRBJ2-1|-|-
CASSANNGLRNEQFF
TGTGCCAGCAGTGCTAACAATGGGCTACGGAATGAGCAGTTCTTC
>TRBV7-9|TRBJ2-2|few|-
CASSFGQTNTGELFF
TGTGCCAGCAGCTTTGGACAGACTAACACCGGGGAGCTGTTTTTT
>TRBV14|TRBJ2-6|few|TRBD1
CASSHRAGGFGGANVLTF
TGTGCCAGCAGCCATCGGGCAGGGGGCTTTGGTGGGGCCAACGTCCTGACTTTC
>TRBV7-2|TRBJ2-1|-|TRBD1
CASSRDRGRNGEQFF
TGTGCCAGCAGCCGGGACAGGGGGAGAAACGGTGAGCAGTTCTTC
>TRBV6-1|TRBJ2-1|few|-
CASSESLGVYEQFF
TGTGCCAGCAGTGAATCTCTAGGGGTCTATGAGCAGTTCTTC
>TRBV11-2|TRBJ1-2|-|-
CASSLAGLGVEGYTF
TGTGCCAGCAGCTTAGCTGGACTTGGGGTCGAAGGCTACACCTTC
>TRBV30|TRBJ2-1|-|TRBD2
CAWSVTGGNYNEQFF
TGTGCCTGGAGTGTAACCGGGGGGAACTACAATGAGCAGTTCTTC
>TRBV6-5|TRBJ2-3|-|TRBD2
CASRGLSTDTQYF
TGTGCCAGCAGGGGACTAAGCACAGATACGCAGTATTTT
>TRBV30|TRBJ1-1|once|TRBD1
CAWRSRQGRWLEAFF
TGTGCCTGGAGGAGCCGACAGGGACGGTGGCTAGAAGCTTTCTTT
>TRBV19|TRBJ1-4|-|-
CASSLSIGGTNEKLFF
TGTGCCAGTAGTCTCAGCATTGGGGGGACGAATGAAAAACTGTTTTTT
>TRBV13|TRBJ2-2|few|TRBD1
CASSTEQGAIGELFF
TGTGCCAGCAGCACAGAACAGGGGGCAATCGGGGAGCTGTTTTTT
>TRBV3-1/TRBV3-2|TRBJ1-3|-|-
CASSQSGGTLGTIYF
TGTGCCAGCAGCCAAAGCGGGGGCACTCTAGGTACCATATATTTT
>TRBV29-1|TRBJ2-7|few|TRBD2
CSVEGSSGGNYEQYF
TGCAGCGTTGAAGGGTCAAGCGGGGGGAATTACGAGCAGTACTTC
>TRBV29-1|TRBJ2-7|-|-
CSVQGVRAGTLSEQYF
TGCAGCGTTCAAGGTGTCCGGGCGGGGACCCTATCCGAGCAGTACTTC
>TRBV5-6|TRBJ1-3|-|-
CASSLAVISGNTIYF
TGTGCCAGCAGCTTGGCGGTGATCTCTGGAAACACCATATATTTT
>TRBV10-3|TRBJ1-1|many|-
CAISEPRGGTEAFF
TGTGCCATCAGTGAGCCAAGGGGTGGAACTGAAGCTTTCTTT
>TRBV4-3|TRBJ2-2|-|-
CASSQDLGRELFF
TGCGCCAGCAGCCAAGATCTTGGCCGGGAGCTGTTTTTT
>TRBV25-1|TRBJ1-2|-|-
CASRGQVIYGYTF
TGTGCCAGCAGGGGGCAGGTCATCTATGGCTACACCTTC
>TRBV27|TRBJ2-7|few|-
CASSSREGYEQYF
TGTGCCAGCAGTTCCCGTGAGGGCTACGAGCAGTACTTC
>TRBV7-2|TRBJ2-3|few|TRBD2
CASSLSVGGPVDTQYF
TGTGCCAGCAGCTTAAGTGTGGGAGGGCCTGTAGATACGCAGTATTTT
>TRBV19|TRBJ1-1|-|-
CATKQDSLNTEAFF
TGTGCCACCAAACAAGACAGTTTGAACACTGAAGCTTTCTTT
>TRBV5-1|TRBJ1-3|-|-
CASSPTPTRNTIYF
TGCGCCAGCAGCCCGACACCTACTCGAAACACCATATATTTT
>TRBV15|TRBJ1-4|-|-
CATSREQVENEKLFF
TGTGCCACCAGCAGAGAGCAGGTAGAAAATGAAAAACTGTTTTTT
>TRBV19|TRBJ2-5|-|TRBD1
CASSRDRKETQYF
TGTGCCAGTAGTAGGGACAGGAAAGAGACCCAGTACTTC
>TRBV19|TRBJ1-2|once|-
CASSIDFRLRGYTF
TGTGCCAGTAGTATAGATTTCCGTTTGCGTGGCTACACCTTC
>TRBV27|TRBJ1-2|-|TRBD1
CASSLDRDGYGYTF
TGTGCCAGCAGTTTAGACAGGGACGGCTATGGCTACACCTTC
>TRBV3-1/TRBV3-2|TRBJ1-1|few|TRBD1
CASSPLDREEAFF
TGTGCCAGCAGCCCCCTCGACAGGGAGGAAGCTTTCTTT
>TRBV7-2|TRBJ2-1|-|-
CASSLLGGPYNEQFF
TGTGCCAGCAGCTTATTAGGAGGGCCCTACAATGAGCAGTTCTTC
>TRBV30|TRBJ1-2|once|-
CLWTAGDYGYTF
TGCCTCTGGACAGCCGGAGACTATGGCTACACCTTC
>TRBV5-5|TRBJ1-2|-|-
CASSYPSTNYGYTF
TGTGCCAGCAGTTATCCATCTACTAACTATGGCTACACCTTC
>TRBV27|TRBJ2-1|-|TRBD1
CASSLSAVRGFYNEQFF
TGTGCCAGCAGTTTATCGGCGGTCAGGGGGTTCTACAATGAGCAGTTCTTC
>TRBV9|TRBJ1-3|few|TRBD1
CASSEGQGLNTIYF
TGTGCCAGCAGCGAGGGACAGGGGTTGAACACCATATATTTT
>TRBV28|TRBJ2-3|-|-
CASSQPVARGTDTQYF
TGTGCCAGCAGTCAACCGGTCGCCCGAGGCACAGATACGCAGTATTTT
>TRBV6-5|TRBJ2-1|-|TRBD1
CASRRQGSYNEQFF
TGTGCCAGCAGACGACAGGGTTCCTACAATGAGCAGTTCTTC
>TRBV10-3|TRBJ2-1|few|-
CAISVLASGWGNNEQFF
TGTGCCATCAGTGTTCTAGCGAGCGGCTGGGGAAACAATGAGCAGTTCTTC
>TRBV5-6|TRBJ1-1|-|TRBD1
CASSPGTGNTEAFF
TGTGCCAGCAGCCCGGGGACAGGGAACACTGAAGCTTTCTTT
>TRBV10-3|TRBJ1-2|-|-
CAISELGDYGYTF
TGTGCCATCAGTGAGCTTGGAGACTATGGCTACACCTTC
>TRBV18|TRBJ2-3|few|TRBD2
CASSASGYTDTQYF
TGTGCCAGCTCAGCTAGCGGCTACACAGATACGCAGTATTTT
>TRBV2|TRBJ1-5|-|TRBD1
CASRRTTGGAGQPQHF
TGTGCCAGCAGGAGGACCACAGGGGGCGCGGGGCAGCCCCAGCATTTT
>TRBV30|TRBJ1-2|many|-
CAWSVQGRSGYTF
TGTGCCTGGAGTGTACAGGGCAGGTCCGGCTACACCTTC
>TRBV2|TRBJ1-4|-|-
CASSRSGATNEKLFF
TGTGCCAGCAGTCGCTCAGGGGCAACTAATGAAAAACTGTTTTTT
>TRBV6-4|TRBJ1-2|-|-
CASSDGARGDYGYTF
TGTGCCAGCAGTGACGGAGCGCGGGGGGACTATGGCTACACCTTC
>TRBV23-1|TRBJ2-7|-|-
CASTYKHLSSYEQYF
TGCGCCAGCACCTATAAGCACTTAAGCTCCTACGAGCAGTACTTC
>TRBV3-1/TRBV3-2|TRBJ2-7|once|TRBD2
CASSPGLAGGLSYEQYF
TGTGCCAGCAGCCCGGGACTAGCGGGGGGCCTTTCCTACGAGCAGTACTTC